These 32 T cell receptor beta chains were all obtained from the same sample, sequenced in a study of T cell responses to AZD1222 COVID-19 vaccine. The assay was immunoSEQ multiplex PCR, and TCRdb's table has in-frame clones only and misses some. The sample includes about 100,000 clones, about 87% of them seen just once. The specimen comprised peripheral blood, sampled on day 0 of AZD1222 vaccination. The receptors shown here come from an adult in good health.

CDR3 sequence (DNA): TGCAGTGCTAGAGTCGAGACCCAGTACTTC. It encodes CSARVETQYF. The chain links TRBV20-1 to TRBJ2-5; no clear D gene. The V gene's germline CDR1 is DFQATT and CDR2 SNEGSKA (reference sequence). Trimming cost V 1 base and J 5 bases, with 2 bases left between them. CDR3 length: 10 amino acids.

The chain joins TRBV6-4 to TRBJ2-1; TRBD1 matches at 9 bases. Looked up from germline, CDR1 is MRHNA and CDR2 is SNTAGT. The ends lost 0 bases at V and 8 bases at J; junction bases unmatched: 8. CDR3 length: 16 amino acids. The CDR3 loop reads CASSDSVGDRADEQFF. Written as DNA, the CDR3 is TGTGCCAGCAGTGACTCGGTCGGGGACAGGGCTGATGAGCAGTTCTTC.

The CDR3 DNA follows: TGTGCCAGCAGTGAGACATCAGGGAGGTCTGGGCCCCAGCATTTT. Translating it yields CASSETSGRSGPQHF. The chain is built from TRBV6-1 and TRBJ1-5; D possibly corresponds to TRBD1 (5 bases). This CDR3 contains 15 residues. The germline V gene has CDR1 MNHNS and CDR2 SASEGT. Trimming left V 3 bases short and J 9 bases short, with 18 bases between.

The chain employs TRBV9 and TRBJ2-1; 9 positions match TRBD2. V dropped 1 base and J dropped 7; count of bases not matched to a gene: 6. From germline, CDR1 is SGDLS and CDR2 YYNGEE. The CDR3 sequence is 15 residues long. DNA for the CDR3: TGTGCCAGCAGCGTATCCGGCGGGAGGGGGAATGAGCAGTTCTTC. It is translated as CASSVSGGRGNEQFF.

V gene TRBV5-5 combines with J gene TRBJ2-1; D call uncertain. The CDR3 runs to 15 residues. The V gene lost 2 bases and the J gene lost 0 bases, with 9 bases spanning the gap. Germline V CDR1 and CDR2: SGHKS, YYEKEE (reference sequence). In DNA, the CDR3 is TGTGCCAGCAGCTTAGCGTTTGTCTCCTACAATGAGCAGTTCTTC. The encoded protein is CASSLAFVSYNEQFF. Combining the CDR3 with reference TRBV5-5 and TRBJ2-1 gives the whole variable domain DAGVTQSPTHLIKTRGQQVTLRCSPISGHKSVSWYQQVLGQGPQFIFQYYEKEERGRGNFPDRFSARQFPNYSSELNVNALLLGDSALYLCASSLAFVSYNEQFFGPGTRLTVL.

The V gene is TRBV24-1, the J gene TRBJ2-7; possibly TRBD1 for D (5 bases). Germline V gene data show CDR1 as KGHDR and CDR2 as SFDVKD. Trimming removed 1 base from V and 4 bases from J, with 22 bases in between. The CDR3 is 18 residues long. The CDR3, as DNA: TGTGCCACCAGTGATTTTAGGGGCCCTCCCCGGTTGGCGTACGAGCAGTACTTC. It specifies CATSDFRGPPRLAYEQYF.

Here the CDR3 reads CASNPGSGSNQPQHF. In DNA, the CDR3 is TGCGCCAGCAACCCGGGCAGCGGGAGCAATCAGCCCCAGCATTTT. The rearrangement links TRBV10-1 to TRBJ1-5; no firm D call. Trimming stripped 7 bases from V and 1 base from J, with 14 bases between. Germline loops: CDR1 WNHNN, CDR2 SYGVQD (reference sequence). This CDR3 spans 15 amino acids.

This clone was recorded a few times. This rearrangement joins TRBV6-1 to TRBJ2-5, with TRBD2 matching over 7 bases. CDR1 and CDR2 from the germline V gene are MNHNS and SASEGT. The CDR3 consists of 17 residues. V shed 2 bases and J 5 bases; nucleotides not matched to a gene: 14. CDR3 sequence (DNA): TGTGCCAGCAGTGAAACCCCCGCGGGAGTGGGGGGGGAGACCCAGTACTTC. Translation gives CASSETPAGVGGETQYF.

A word on this clone: A read error may account for a junction end that differs from germline. This chain links TRBV2 with TRBJ1-1, with D tentatively TRBD1 (5 bases). The CDR3 sequence is 11 residues long. Germline CDR1 and CDR2: SNHLY and FYNNEI. CDR3 bases: TGTGCCAGCAGGGATACAGTGCCCCGGGGGTTT. It yields the protein CASRDTVPRGF.

The chain has TRBV10-2 and TRBJ2-1, with 11 bases identical to TRBD2. CDR3 length: 15 residues. Germline CDR1 is WSHSY and CDR2 is SAAADI. The J segment lost 3 bases and the V segment lost 4 bases, leaving 2 bases of the junction unmatched. The CDR3: CASSAGLADYNEQFF. DNA for the CDR3: TGCGCCAGCAGTGCGGGACTAGCGGACTACAATGAGCAGTTCTTC.

Here the CDR3 reads CASSPASGIANTGELFF. For the CDR3, the DNA is TGTGCCAGCTCACCGGCATCGGGAATAGCGAACACCGGGGAGCTGTTTTTT. The chain joins TRBV18 to TRBJ2-2; D perhaps matches TRBD2 (5 bases). Trimming left V 3 bases short and J 0 bases short, with 14 bases between. From germline, CDR1 is KGHSH and CDR2 LQKENI. The CDR3 runs to 17 residues.

V is TRBV6-5 and J is TRBJ2-1; either TRBD1 or TRBD2 may fit D (5 bases each). The CDR3 consists of 14 residues. Germline values: CDR1 MNHEY, CDR2 SVGAGI. The V end lost 8 bases, the J end lost 7 bases, and 18 bases lay between the germline ends. The CDR3 DNA reads as TGTGCCAGCTTCCGGGCCCGAGGGGTAAATGAGCAGTTCTTC. Translated: CASFRARGVNEQFF.

The CDR3 DNA follows: TGTGCCAGCAGCCCTCGCCAGGTCACTTCCTACGAGCAGTACTTC. Its protein is CASSPRQVTSYEQYF. The rearrangement links TRBV9 to TRBJ2-7; D uncertain. Deletions cut 4 bases from V and 1 base from J, with 15 bases between. From germline, CDR1 is SGDLS and CDR2 YYNGEE. This CDR3 has 15 amino acids. Supplemented by reference TRBV9 and TRBJ2-7, the full variable domain reads DSGVTQTPKHLITATGQRVTLRCSPRSGDLSVYWYQQSLDQGLQFLIQYYNGEERAKGNILERFSAQQFPDLHSELNLSSLELGDSALYFCASSPRQVTSYEQYFGPGTRLTVT.

The chain carries TRBV29-1 and TRBJ2-7; the D is unclear. The length of the CDR3 is 11 residues. Germline CDR1 reads SQVTM; CDR2 reads ANQGSEA. V gave up 1 base and J gave up 6 bases, with 7 bases separating them. The CDR3 region has the DNA TGCAGCGTTGAAGGGCTAGGCGAGCAGTACTTC. Protein: CSVEGLGEQYF.

The rearrangement joins TRBV2 to TRBJ1-1, with D possibly matching TRBD1 (5 bases). This CDR3 is 13 amino acids long. Trimming left V 6 bases short and J 1 base short, with 9 bases between. Germline lookup yields CDR1 SNHLY and CDR2 FYNNEI. This CDR3 is CASRATGNTEAFF. The DNA of the CDR3 is TGTGCCAGCAGAGCCACAGGGAACACTGAAGCTTTCTTT.

This clone was picked up a small number of times. V gene TRBV4-3 combines with J gene TRBJ2-3, with TRBD1 matching 9 bases. Looked up from germline, CDR1 is LGHNA and CDR2 is YSLEER. V lost 4 bases to trimming and J lost 6 bases; unmatched junction nucleotides: 14. This CDR3 comprises 17 residues. The DNA for the CDR3 is TGCGCCAGCAGCCTTCGGACAGGGGTGTCGGGTGGGGATACGCAGTATTTT. Its translation is CASSLRTGVSGGDTQYF.

The rearrangement uses TRBV11-2 and TRBJ1-1, with a tentative D call TRBD1 (5 bases). V was shortened by 2 bases and J by 8 bases, with 21 bases between the two germline ends. This CDR3 has 16 amino acids. CDR1 is SGHAT and CDR2 is FQNNGV in the germline V gene. The CDR3 loop reads CASSLKPGPINREAFF. The DNA for the CDR3 is TGTGCCAGCAGCTTAAAACCGGGACCGATAAACAGGGAAGCTTTCTTT.

The chain joins TRBV19 to TRBJ2-2; D possibly matches TRBD1 or TRBD2 (5 bases each). The length of the CDR3 is 13 residues. V gave up 7 bases and J gave up 1 base, with 7 bases separating them. Germline values: CDR1 LNHDA, CDR2 SQIVND (reference sequence). The CDR3 here is CASTRGNTGELFF. The CDR3 coding sequence is TGTGCCAGTACGAGGGGGAACACCGGGGAGCTGTTTTTT. Together with reference TRBV19 and TRBJ2-2, the CDR3 gives the full variable domain: DGGITQSPKYLFRKEGQNVTLSCEQNLNHDAMYWYRQDPGQGLRLIYYSQIVNDFQKGDIAEGYSVSREKKESFPLTVTSAQKNPTAFYLCASTRGNTGELFFGEGSRLTVL.

The rearrangement links TRBV19 to TRBJ2-1, with TRBD1 matching over 8 bases. Trimming cost V 2 bases and J 4 bases; bases outside gene matches: 4. Germline-derived CDR1 and CDR2 are LNHDA and SQIVND (reference sequence). The CDR3 loop spans 15 amino acids. CDR3 protein: CASSITGGPYNEQFF. Written as DNA, the CDR3 is TGTGCCAGTAGTATAACAGGGGGACCTTACAATGAGCAGTTCTTC.

The V call is TRBV3-1 (or the pseudogene TRBV3-2), the J call TRBJ1-1, with D uncertain. The CDR3 is 13 amino acids. V was trimmed by 2 bases and J by 5 bases, leaving 9 bases between them. Germline CDR1 is LGHDT and CDR2 is YNNKEL (reference sequence). The CDR3 protein is CASSQTSKTEAFF. CDR3 DNA sequence: TGTGCCAGCAGCCAAACTAGTAAGACTGAAGCTTTCTTT.

The chain links TRBV11-2 to TRBJ2-1; D possibly corresponds to TRBD1 (6 bases). Per the germline V gene, CDR1 is SGHAT and CDR2 is FQNNGV. The V and J ends lost 3 bases and 9 bases respectively, with 12 bases between them. The CDR3 length is 13 residues. The CDR3 DNA follows: TGTGCCAGCAGCTTTGACAGGAGTGCTGAGCAGTTCTTC. It translates to CASSFDRSAEQFF.

This clone was detected once. V gene TRBV29-1 combines with J gene TRBJ2-3; D may be TRBD1 or TRBD2 (5 bases each). Trimming shortened V by 3 bases and J by 6 bases, and 13 bases separated the two germline ends. Germline CDR1 and CDR2: SQVTM and ANQGSEA. This CDR3 comprises 13 residues. The CDR3 loop reads CSVEVGGVDTQYF. The CDR3 DNA reads as TGCAGCGTTGAGGTTGGGGGAGTGGATACGCAGTATTTT.

This chain uses TRBV5-6 with TRBJ2-1, with 8 bases matching TRBD2. This CDR3 region has 15 residues. Trimming took 1 base from V and 9 from J; bases not matched to a gene: 9. Germline V gene lookup returns CDR1 SGHDT and CDR2 YYEEEE. In nucleotides, the CDR3 is TGTGCCAGCAGCTTGAGCACTAGCGGTGGGGCTGAGCAGTTCTTC. Its protein is CASSLSTSGGAEQFF.

This chain connects TRBV6-4 to TRBJ2-1; TRBD1 might be the D (6 bases). V was pared by 3 bases and J by 7 bases, with 25 bases between. Germline CDR1 MRHNA, CDR2 SNTAGT. The CDR3 covers 18 residues. The CDR3 here is CASSEGSTEGVPWNEQFF. CDR3 coding DNA: TGTGCCAGCAGTGAAGGGTCGACCGAGGGGGTACCGTGGAATGAGCAGTTCTTC.

This chain connects TRBV5-5 to TRBJ2-2; no firm D call. The CDR3 runs 14 residues. Per the germline V gene, CDR1 is SGHKS and CDR2 is YYEKEE (reference sequence). The germline V and J ends were trimmed by 4 bases and 5 bases, with 12 bases remaining between them. CDR3 sequence reads: CASSTWTSTGELFF. The CDR3 DNA is TGTGCCAGCAGCACCTGGACCTCTACCGGGGAGCTGTTTTTT.

The V and J genes are TRBV6-2 or TRBV6-3 and TRBJ2-1, with TRBD2 identical over 12 bases. V lost 1 base and J lost 5; bases outside the gene matches: 18. The CDR3 extends over 21 amino acids. Germline CDR1 MNHEY, CDR2 SVGEGT. CDR3 residues: CASSYLPRLAGALRGDNEQFF. In nucleotides, the CDR3 is TGTGCCAGCAGTTACTTACCTCGACTAGCGGGAGCCCTCCGGGGAGACAATGAGCAGTTCTTC.

V is TRBV6-5 and J is TRBJ2-1; TRBD2 might be the D (6 bases). The V and J ends lost 6 bases and 3 bases respectively, with 12 bases between them. Germline V gene data show CDR1 as MNHEY and CDR2 as SVGAGI. The CDR3 has 14 residues. The chain's CDR3 is CASRSSGYYNEQFF. DNA of the CDR3: TGTGCCAGCAGAAGTAGCGGTTACTACAATGAGCAGTTCTTC.

This clone was detected only once. The gene calls are TRBV7-9 and TRBJ2-7, with 7 bases aligning to TRBD2. Germline V lookup: CDR1 SEHNR, CDR2 FQNEAQ (reference sequence). V gave up 1 base and J gave up 2 bases; unmatched junction bases: 8. The CDR3 extends over 16 amino acids. CDR3 in amino acids: CASSLEPPGRTYEQYF. The CDR3 DNA reads TGTGCCAGCAGCTTAGAACCACCCGGGAGGACCTACGAGCAGTACTTC.

The chain links TRBV19 to TRBJ2-3, with TRBD2 as a possible D gene (5 bases). The CDR3 contains 16 residues. Trimming removed 2 bases at V and 3 bases at J, with 15 bases between. Germline V lookup: CDR1 LNHDA, CDR2 SQIVND (reference sequence). The CDR3 spells CASSITPLAPTDTQYF. Written as DNA, the CDR3 is TGTGCCAGTAGTATAACTCCCCTAGCCCCAACAGATACGCAGTATTTT.

This sequence joins TRBV28 and TRBJ2-1; D remains ambiguous. Per germline, CDR1 MDHEN and CDR2 SYDVKM. Trimming took off 6 bases at V and 9 bases at J, with 18 bases between the two ends. The CDR3 runs 14 residues. Here the CDR3 reads CASSGPLLAGEQFF. The CDR3 DNA reads as TGTGCCAGCAGCGGTCCCTTGCTGGCTGGTGAGCAGTTCTTC.

The chain has TRBV28 and TRBJ2-7, with TRBD1 matching 9 bases. The CDR3 contains 13 residues. CDR1 and CDR2 from the germline V gene are MDHEN and SYDVKM. J gave up 6 bases and V 8 bases, and 8 bases lay outside the gene matches. The CDR3 protein is CASRGQGPFEQYF. CDR3 DNA sequence: TGTGCCAGCCGCGGACAGGGGCCGTTCGAGCAGTACTTC.

V is TRBV6-5 and J is TRBJ2-7, with D perhaps matching TRBD2 (6 bases). V lost 5 bases and J lost 2, with 10 bases in between. CDR1 is MNHEY, CDR2 SVGAGI, per germline. The CDR3 covers 13 residues. The CDR3 nucleotides are TGTGCCAGCAGTAGGGACTTCGCCTACGAGCAGTACTTC. The encoded protein is CASSRDFAYEQYF.